This entry features one T cell receptor (beta chain) sequence. The sample comes from a study of blood T cells in healthy people across ages. Per sample, a minimum of 6 million PBMCs were isolated. Germline CDR1 reads MDHEN; CDR2 reads SYDVKM. This CDR3 has 18 amino acids. The ends were cut back, 6 bases at V and 11 bases at J, with 34 bases in the middle. Through a sample-barcoded 5' primer and a J-beta primer mix, a second PCR was run for roughly 7 to 12 cycles. In TCRdb, the 5' RACE reads were re-called with MiXCR into one record per CDR3 protein. The sample records fewer than 950,000 distinct CDR3 sequences, roughly 53% being singletons.

Sequenced input: blood. This TCR was recovered from a man at least 80 years old in good health. The chain couples TRBV28 to TRBJ2-5; the D gene is possibly TRBD2 (6 bases). The CDR3 DNA reads as TGTGCCAGCAGCTTAGCGAAACCCATGGGACGCCGGTTACGGGAGCAGTACTTC. It encodes CASSLAKPMGRRLREQYF.